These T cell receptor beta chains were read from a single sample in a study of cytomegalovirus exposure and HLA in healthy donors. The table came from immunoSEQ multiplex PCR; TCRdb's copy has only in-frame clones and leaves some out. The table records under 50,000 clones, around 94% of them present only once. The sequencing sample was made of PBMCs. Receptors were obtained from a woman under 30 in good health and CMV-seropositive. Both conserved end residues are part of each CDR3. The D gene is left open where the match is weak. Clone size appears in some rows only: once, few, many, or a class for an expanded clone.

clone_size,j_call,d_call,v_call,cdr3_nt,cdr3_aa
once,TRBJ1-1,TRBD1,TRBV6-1,TGTGCCAGCAGTGAGAATGGGATACAGGGGGATGCTTTCTTT,CASSENGIQGDAFF
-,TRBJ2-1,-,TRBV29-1,TGCAGCGTTGAACTCCCTCACGGGGGGCGCGATGAGCAGTTCTTC,CSVELPHGGRDEQFF
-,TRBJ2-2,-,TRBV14,TGTGCCAGCAGCCAAGGTGGAGGGGGCAACACCGGGGAGCTGTTTTTT,CASSQGGGGNTGELFF
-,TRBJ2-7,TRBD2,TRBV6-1,TGTGCCAGCAGTGAAGGCTTTAGCGGGAGGTATGAGCAGTACTTC,CASSEGFSGRYEQYF
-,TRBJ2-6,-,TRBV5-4,TGTGCCAGCCGACCATGGGGGGCTGGGGCCAACGTCCTGACTTTC,CASRPWGAGANVLTF
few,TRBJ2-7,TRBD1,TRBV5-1,TGCGCCAGCAGTTTTTCAGTGCCCGGGACAGGGGGCTCCTACGAGCAGTACTTC,CASSFSVPGTGGSYEQYF
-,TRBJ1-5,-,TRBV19,TGTGCCAGTAGTATTATTTCCCAGGGGTCGTTACAGCCCCAGCATTTT,CASSIISQGSLQPQHF
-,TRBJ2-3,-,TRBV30,TGTGCCTGGAGTGTAATCCGGGGAATGGGCACAGATACGCAGTATTTT,CAWSVIRGMGTDTQYF
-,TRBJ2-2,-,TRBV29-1,TGCAGCGTTCGGGTCGGAGGAAACACCGGGGAGCTGTTTTTT,CSVRVGGNTGELFF
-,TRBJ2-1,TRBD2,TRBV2,TGTGCCAGCAGTACACCCCGGGGGGGTGAGCAGTTCTTC,CASSTPRGGEQFF
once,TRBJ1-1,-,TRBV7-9,TGTGCCAGCAGCTTCCACGAGGCGTTGGACACTGAAGCTTTCTTT,CASSFHEALDTEAFF
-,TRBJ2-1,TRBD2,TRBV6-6,TGTGCCAGCAGTTATCTGAGGCTAGCGGACAATGAGCAGTTCTTC,CASSYLRLADNEQFF
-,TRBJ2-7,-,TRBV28,TGTGCCAGCAGTTCCCCGTCCTACGAGCAGTACTTC,CASSSPSYEQYF
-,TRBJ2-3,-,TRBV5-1,TGCGCCAGCAGCCACCTAGGAGGAGGCACAGATACGCAGTATTTT,CASSHLGGGTDTQYF
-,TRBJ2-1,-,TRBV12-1,TGTGCCAGCACCCCAGGGCGGGAGGGCAATGAGCAGTTCTTC,CASTPGREGNEQFF
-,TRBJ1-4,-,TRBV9,TGTGCCAGCAGCCCGGCCCGGGGGGGTTATGAAAAACTGTTTTTT,CASSPARGGYEKLFF
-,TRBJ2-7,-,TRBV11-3,TGTGCCAGCAGCCCGGACACTTACGAGCAGTACTTC,CASSPDTYEQYF
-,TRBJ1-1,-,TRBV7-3,TGTGCCAGCAGCTTAAACAGGGTTGTATCGGGCAACACTGAAGCTTTCTTT,CASSLNRVVSGNTEAFF
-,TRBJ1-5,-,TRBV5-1,TGCGCCAGCAGCTTCGGGGACAATCAGCCCCAGCATTTT,CASSFGDNQPQHF
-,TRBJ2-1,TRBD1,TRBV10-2,TGCGCCAGCAGGAGGACAGGGCAGGGGAATGAGCAGTTCTTC,CASRRTGQGNEQFF
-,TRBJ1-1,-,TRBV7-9,TGTGCCAGCAGCTTTAGGGGGGGGACGAACACTGAAGCTTTCTTT,CASSFRGGTNTEAFF
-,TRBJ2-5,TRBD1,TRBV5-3,TGTGCCAGAAGCAGGGACAGGAATTGCGTAGAGACCCAGTACTTC,CARSRDRNCVETQYF
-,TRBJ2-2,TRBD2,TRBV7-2,TGTGCCAGCAGCCTACCTAGCGGGATGAACACCGGGGAGCTGTTTTTT,CASSLPSGMNTGELFF
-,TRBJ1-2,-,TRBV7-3,TGTGCCAGCAGCTTAGCAGGGAACTATGGCTACACCTTC,CASSLAGNYGYTF
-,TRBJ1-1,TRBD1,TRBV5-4,TGTGCCAGCAGCATTGGGACAGGGCTAAATACAAACACTGAAGCTTTCTTT,CASSIGTGLNTNTEAFF
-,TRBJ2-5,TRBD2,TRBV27,TGTGCCAGCAGTTTATTGGCTAGCGGTAGTCAAGAGACCCAGTACTTC,CASSLLASGSQETQYF
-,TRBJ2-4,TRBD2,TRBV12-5,TGTGCTAGTGGTTTGGGGCTAGCGGAAGCCTTAGCCAAAAACATTCAGTACTTC,CASGLGLAEALAKNIQYF
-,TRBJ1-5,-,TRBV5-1,TGCGCCAGCAGCTTGGTGACAGGAATAAATCAGCCCCAGCATTTT,CASSLVTGINQPQHF
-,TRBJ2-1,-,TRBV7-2,TGTGCCAGCAGCTTAACACGTACCCCCTACAATGAGCAGTTCTTC,CASSLTRTPYNEQFF
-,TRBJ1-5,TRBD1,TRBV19,TGTGCCAGCAGAAAAGACAGGGGGGTTAATCAGCCCCAGCATTTT,CASRKDRGVNQPQHF
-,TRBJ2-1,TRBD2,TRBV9,TGTGCCAGCAGCGTCACTAGCGGGAGCTCCTACAATGAGCAGTTCTTC,CASSVTSGSSYNEQFF
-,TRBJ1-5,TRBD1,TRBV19,TGTGCCAGTAGTATACTCCGGTTTGGAGACAGGGGATTACAGCCCCAGCATTTT,CASSILRFGDRGLQPQHF
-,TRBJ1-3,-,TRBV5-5,TGTGCCAGCAGCTTGGAGGGAGGGCCCCCGGGGGCGAAAACTGGAAACACCATATATTTT,CASSLEGGPPGAKTGNTIYF
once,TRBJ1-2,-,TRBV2,TGTGCCAGCAGTGACCAGGGGCCTTTGTATGGCTACACCTTC,CASSDQGPLYGYTF
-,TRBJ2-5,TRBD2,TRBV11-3,TGTGCCAGCAGCTTAGCATCCCTGGGGGGGGTCGGGACCCAGTACTTC,CASSLASLGGVGTQYF
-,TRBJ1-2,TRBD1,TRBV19,TGTGCCAGTAGTATGGGCAGGGGGCAGGGCTATGGCTACACCTTC,CASSMGRGQGYGYTF
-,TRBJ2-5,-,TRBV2,TGTGCCAGCAGTGGACAATCCGGGACCCCCGGAGGGGAGACCCAGTACTTC,CASSGQSGTPGGETQYF
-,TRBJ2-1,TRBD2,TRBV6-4,TGTGCCAGCAGCGAATTTGGGACTAGCGGGAGCAATGAGCAGTTCTTC,CASSEFGTSGSNEQFF
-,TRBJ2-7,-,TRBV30,TGTGCCTGGAGTGAGGGGCGGAACTACGAGCAGTACTTC,CAWSEGRNYEQYF
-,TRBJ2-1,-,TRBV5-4,TGTGCCAGCAGCTTCAGCGGCGGTAATGAGCAGTTCTTC,CASSFSGGNEQFF
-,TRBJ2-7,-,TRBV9,TGTGCCAGCAGCGTTACCGGAGGGCCGCCTCCTCCCGAGCAGTACTTC,CASSVTGGPPPPEQYF